These 15 T cell receptor beta chains came from one sample sequenced in a study of blood T cell repertoires in COVID-19. Produced via immunoSEQ multiplex PCR; TCRdb's table is partial and in-frame only. This table has more than 300,000 clones, 70% to 90% appearing once. The sequenced sample consisted of PBMCs or T cells enriched from blood (not recorded which). The receptors stem from a young woman who had recovered from COVID-19.

The gene calls are TRBV10-3 and TRBJ1-5; TRBD1 matches 10 bases. The germline CDR1 and CDR2 sequences are ENHRY and SYGVKD. J gave up 3 bases and V 9 bases, and 2 bases lay outside the gene matches. This CDR3 spans 13 amino acids. The CDR3, as DNA: TGTGCCATGGGACAGGGGATCAATCAGCCCCAGCATTTT. Encoded protein: CAMGQGINQPQHF.

This clone is a singleton in its sample. In DNA, the CDR3 is TGTGCCAGTACCGATGGACCAGGGGTGAGTGAGCAGTTCTTC. Protein: CASTDGPGVSEQFF. The chain couples TRBV19 to TRBJ2-1, with TRBD1 as a possible D gene (6 bases). The length of the CDR3 is 14 residues. Germline V gene sequence: CDR1 LNHDA, CDR2 SQIVND (reference sequence). Trimming removed 7 bases at V and 9 bases at J, with 19 bases between.

The rearrangement uses TRBV5-1 and TRBJ1-2; no clear D. The CDR3 spans 13 residues. Per the germline V gene, CDR1 is SGHRS and CDR2 is YFSETQ. Trimming shortened V by 0 bases and J by 6 bases, and 9 bases separated the two germline ends. The CDR3 nucleotides read TGCGCCAGCAGCTTGGACTCCCAGGATGGCTACACCTTC. Amino acids: CASSLDSQDGYTF.

The chain has TRBV12-3 or TRBV12-4 and TRBJ1-1, with 7 nucleotides matching TRBD1. Trimming took 3 bases from V and 7 from J; bases not matched to a gene: 2. The CDR3 spans 12 residues. The CDR3 is CASSLHRGEAFF. The DNA for the CDR3 is TGTGCCAGCAGTTTGCACAGGGGTGAAGCTTTCTTT.

The rearrangement links TRBV3-1 (or the pseudogene TRBV3-2) to TRBJ2-3; possibly TRBD1 for D (7 bases). The germline V and J ends were trimmed by 3 bases and 2 bases, with 12 bases remaining between them. CDR3 length: 15 amino acids. Germline loops: CDR1 LGHDT, CDR2 YNNKEL (reference sequence). The CDR3 nucleotides are TGTGCCAGCAGCCAGCGGGGACAGAACACAGATACGCAGTATTTT. Translation gives CASSQRGQNTDTQYF.

This chain uses TRBV7-3 with TRBJ1-1, with 11 bases fitting TRBD1. The CDR3 totals 15 residues. Germline V lookup: CDR1 SGHTA, CDR2 FQGTGA. J was trimmed by 5 bases and V by 5 bases; bases with no gene match: 7. CDR3 sequence: CASSDGTGGITEAFF. The CDR3 bases are TGTGCCAGCAGCGACGGGACAGGGGGGATTACTGAAGCTTTCTTT. The full variable domain, its missing parts supplied by reference TRBV7-3 and TRBJ1-1, is GAGVSQTPSNKVTEKGKYVELRCDPISGHTALYWYRQSLGQGPEFLIYFQGTGAADDSGLPNDRFFAVRPEGSVSTLKIQRTERGDSAVYLCASSDGTGGITEAFFGQGTRLTVV.

This CDR3 reads CASSLGGQENQPQHF. The CDR3 region has the DNA TGTGCCAGCAGCTTGGGGGGACAGGAAAATCAGCCCCAGCATTTT. The chain couples TRBV5-5 to TRBJ1-5, with 8 bases fitting TRBD1. The ends lost 0 bases at V and 4 bases at J; junction bases unmatched: 3. Looked up from germline, CDR1 is SGHKS and CDR2 is YYEKEE (reference sequence). CDR3 size: 15 residues.

The V and J genes are TRBV7-9 and TRBJ1-5, with a weak D call TRBD1 (5 bases). Germline CDR1 and CDR2: SEHNR and FQNEAQ (reference sequence). The germline V and J ends were trimmed by 2 bases and 3 bases, with 8 bases remaining between them. CDR3 length equals 14 residues. CDR3 in DNA: TGTGCCAGCAGCTTAAACAGGAACAATCAGCCCCAGCATTTT. Its protein is CASSLNRNNQPQHF. Together with reference TRBV7-9 and TRBJ1-5, the CDR3 gives the full variable domain: DTGVSQNPRHKITKRGQNVTFRCDPISEHNRLYWYRQTLGQGPEFLTYFQNEAQLEKSRLLSDRFSAERPKGSFSTLEIQRTEQGDSAMYLCASSLNRNNQPQHFGDGTRLSIL.

This chain uses TRBV7-8 with TRBJ1-5; perhaps TRBD1 as D (6 bases). Trimming took 5 bases from V and 0 from J, leaving 17 bases between them. Germline-derived CDR1 and CDR2 are SGHVS and FQNEAQ. The CDR3 runs to 17 residues. The CDR3 region has the DNA TGTGCCAGCAGCACCGACAGGTCAAAGGGTAGCAATCAGCCCCAGCATTTT. Its protein product is CASSTDRSKGSNQPQHF.

This clone was observed once. CDR3 in amino acids: CASSVLQGMNTEAFF. The CDR3 DNA follows: TGTGCCAGCAGCGTACTTCAGGGGATGAACACTGAAGCTTTCTTT. The chain has TRBV7-9 and TRBJ1-1, with D perhaps matching TRBD1 (6 bases). There are 15 residues in the CDR3. The V gene's germline CDR1 is SEHNR and CDR2 FQNEAQ (reference sequence). V shed 5 bases and J shed 0 bases, with 13 bases lying between them. The full variable domain, rest sourced from reference TRBV7-9 and TRBJ1-1, is DTGVSQNPRHKITKRGQNVTFRCDPISEHNRLYWYRQTLGQGPEFLTYFQNEAQLEKSRLLSDRFSAERPKGSFSTLEIQRTEQGDSAMYLCASSVLQGMNTEAFFGQGTRLTVV.

The rearrangement links TRBV6-5 to TRBJ1-2; no clear D. Germline CDR1 is MNHEY and CDR2 is SVGAGI. The CDR3 runs 14 residues. Trimming cost V 2 bases and J 7 bases, with 14 bases left between them. CDR3 in amino acids: CASSYDRGSGGYTF. For the CDR3, the DNA is TGTGCCAGCAGTTACGATCGGGGTAGTGGTGGCTACACCTTC.

In this sample, this clone turned up a few times. The chain employs TRBV12-3 or TRBV12-4 and TRBJ1-5; unclear D gene. Trimming pared 10 bases from V and 4 bases from J, leaving 8 bases between. This CDR3 comprises 11 residues. CDR3: CAIRGNQPQHF. In nucleotides, the CDR3 is TGTGCCATCCGGGGAAATCAGCCCCAGCATTTT.

The rearrangement links TRBV28 to TRBJ2-5, with TRBD2 matching 13 bases. Germline V gene sequence: CDR1 MDHEN, CDR2 SYDVKM. The CDR3 spans 16 residues. V gave up 6 bases and J gave up 2 bases; unmatched junction bases: 6. CDR3 in amino acids: CASSETSGGDQETQYF. CDR3 in DNA: TGTGCCAGCAGCGAAACTAGCGGGGGGGATCAAGAGACCCAGTACTTC.

The V gene is TRBV27, the J gene TRBJ2-5; 9 positions agree with TRBD2. Germline loops: CDR1 MNHEY, CDR2 SMNVEV (reference sequence). With V trimmed by 5 bases and J by 1 base, 11 bases remained unmatched. CDR3 length: 17 residues. CDR3: CASSLLWVAGVQETQYF. CDR3 bases: TGTGCCAGCAGTCTCCTTTGGGTAGCGGGGGTCCAAGAGACCCAGTACTTC.

The chain links TRBV7-9 to TRBJ1-1; D possibly corresponds to TRBD1 (5 bases). The CDR3 extends over 15 amino acids. Germline V gene lookup returns CDR1 SEHNR and CDR2 FQNEAQ (reference sequence). V lost 7 bases to trimming and J lost 3 bases, with 18 bases between them. CDR3 protein: CASTSPGGEHTEAFF. In DNA form, the CDR3 reads TGTGCCAGCACATCCCCCGGGGGGGAACACACTGAAGCTTTCTTT.